This paragraph reports one T cell receptor beta chain. Germline CDR1 is SNHLY and CDR2 is FYNNEI. This CDR3 has 14 amino acids. Trimming stripped 6 bases from V and 5 bases from J, with 14 bases between. Here immunoSEQ multiplex PCR was the method, and the copy in TCRdb shows in-frame clones only, minus some. The data contain hundreds of thousands of clones, 74% of them seen just once; the ten biggest clones take up under 2%. This sample is part of a study of shared clonotypes between healthy human individuals. Material: memory CD4+ T cells sorted from blood. Subset indicated: CD45RA-negative fraction. The receptor comes from a woman in her 30s in good health. The chain links TRBV2 to TRBJ1-5, with D perhaps matching TRBD1 (6 bases). CDR3 sequence: CASRAGVGDQPQHF. CDR3 bases: TGTGCCAGCAGGGCAGGGGTGGGGGATCAGCCCCAGCATTTT.